The clone carrying this TCR beta chain was seen repeatedly, ten times or more. The record originates from a study of sequential checkpoint blockade in melanoma. Germline assignment: CDR1 SGDLS and CDR2 YYNGEE. V lost 0 bases and J lost 4, with 13 bases in between. The length of the CDR3 is 15 residues. Treatment here: randomized to nivolumab then ipilimumab (arm A) or the reverse (arm B). Only in-frame clones appear in the TCRdb table, and some are missing; sequencing was by immunoSEQ multiplex PCR. The top ten hold roughly 6.5% of the sample, which has 10,000 to 15,000 clones, roughly a fifth seen once.

The sequences come from tumor tissue (inferred from file names), collected from a patient given nivolumab and ipilimumab in sequence. The chain recombines TRBV9 with TRBJ2-5; possibly TRBD2 for D (7 bases). The clonotype was recovered from a human donor with melanoma. The CDR3: CASSVGGGGVETQYF. The CDR3, as DNA: TGTGCCAGCAGCGTAGGAGGGGGAGGGGTAGAGACCCAGTACTTC.